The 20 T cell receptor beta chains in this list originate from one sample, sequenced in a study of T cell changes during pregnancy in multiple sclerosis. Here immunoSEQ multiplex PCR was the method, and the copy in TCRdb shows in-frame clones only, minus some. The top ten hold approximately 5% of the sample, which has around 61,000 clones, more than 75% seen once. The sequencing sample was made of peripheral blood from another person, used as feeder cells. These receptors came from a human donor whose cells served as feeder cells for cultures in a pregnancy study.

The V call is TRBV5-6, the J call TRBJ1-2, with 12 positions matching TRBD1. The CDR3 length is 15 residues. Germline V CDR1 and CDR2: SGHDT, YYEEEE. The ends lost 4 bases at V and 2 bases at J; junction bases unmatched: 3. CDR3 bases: TGTGCCAGCAGCGGGGACAGGGGGCTAAACTATGGCTACACCTTC. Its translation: CASSGDRGLNYGYTF.

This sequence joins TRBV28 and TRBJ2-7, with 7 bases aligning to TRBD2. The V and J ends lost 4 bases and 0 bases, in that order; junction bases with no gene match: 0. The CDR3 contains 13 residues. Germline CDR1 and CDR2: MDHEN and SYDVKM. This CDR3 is CASSWTSSYEQYF. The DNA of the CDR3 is TGTGCCAGCAGTTGGACTAGCTCCTACGAGCAGTACTTC.

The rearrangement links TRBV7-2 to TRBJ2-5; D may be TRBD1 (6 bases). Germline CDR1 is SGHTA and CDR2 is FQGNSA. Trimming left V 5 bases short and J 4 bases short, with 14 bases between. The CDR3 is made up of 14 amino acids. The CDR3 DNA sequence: TGTGCCAGCAGCCTCGGGACAACCGGAGAGACCCAGTACTTC. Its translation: CASSLGTTGETQYF.

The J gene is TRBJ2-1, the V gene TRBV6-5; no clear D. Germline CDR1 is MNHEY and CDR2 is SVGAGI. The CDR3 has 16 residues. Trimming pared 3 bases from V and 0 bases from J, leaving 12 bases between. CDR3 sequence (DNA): TGTGCCAGCAGTTATATGGCATTCAGCTCCTACAATGAGCAGTTCTTC. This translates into CASSYMAFSSYNEQFF.

In nucleotides, the CDR3 is TGTGCCAGCAGCACGACAGGGGTTGGCAATCAGCCCCAGCATTTT. Amino acids: CASSTTGVGNQPQHF. V gene TRBV7-9 combines with J gene TRBJ1-5; 8 nucleotides line up with TRBD1. J was trimmed by 2 bases and V by 5 bases; bases with no gene match: 5. Germline V gives CDR1 SEHNR, CDR2 FQNEAQ (reference sequence). The CDR3 is made up of 15 amino acids.

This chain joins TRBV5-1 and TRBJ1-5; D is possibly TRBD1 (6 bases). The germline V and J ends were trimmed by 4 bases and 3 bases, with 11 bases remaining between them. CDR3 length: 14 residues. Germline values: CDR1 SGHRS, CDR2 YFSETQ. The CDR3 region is CASSLDSSNQPQHF. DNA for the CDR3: TGCGCCAGCAGCCTGGACAGCTCCAATCAGCCCCAGCATTTT.

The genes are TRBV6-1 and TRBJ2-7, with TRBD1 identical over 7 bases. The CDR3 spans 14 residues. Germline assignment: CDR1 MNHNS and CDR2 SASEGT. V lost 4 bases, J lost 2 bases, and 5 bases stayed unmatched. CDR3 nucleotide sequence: TGTGCCAGCAGTGTAGGGGGACAGACCTACGAGCAGTACTTC. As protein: CASSVGGQTYEQYF.

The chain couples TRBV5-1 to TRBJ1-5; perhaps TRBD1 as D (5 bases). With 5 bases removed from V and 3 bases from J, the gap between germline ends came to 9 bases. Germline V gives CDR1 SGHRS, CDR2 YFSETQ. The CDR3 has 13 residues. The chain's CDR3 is CASRGDDNQPQHF. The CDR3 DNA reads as TGCGCCAGCAGGGGGGATGACAATCAGCCCCAGCATTTT.

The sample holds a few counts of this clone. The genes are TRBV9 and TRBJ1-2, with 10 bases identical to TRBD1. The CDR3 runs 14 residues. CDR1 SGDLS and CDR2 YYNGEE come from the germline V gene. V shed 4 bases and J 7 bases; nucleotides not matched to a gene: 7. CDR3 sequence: CASSTTGGQGGYTF. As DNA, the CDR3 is TGTGCCAGCAGCACGACAGGGGGCCAGGGTGGCTACACCTTC.

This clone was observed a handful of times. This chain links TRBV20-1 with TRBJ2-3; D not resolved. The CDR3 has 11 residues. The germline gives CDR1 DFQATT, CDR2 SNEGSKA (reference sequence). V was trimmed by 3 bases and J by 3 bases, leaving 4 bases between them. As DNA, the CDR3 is TGCAGTGCTAGCGGGACAGATACGCAGTATTTT. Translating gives CSASGTDTQYF.

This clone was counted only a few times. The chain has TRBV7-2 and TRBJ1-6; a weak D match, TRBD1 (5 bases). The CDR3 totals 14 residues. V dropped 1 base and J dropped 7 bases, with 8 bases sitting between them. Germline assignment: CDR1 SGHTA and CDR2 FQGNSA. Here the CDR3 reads CASSLVGGNSPLHF. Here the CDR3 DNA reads TGTGCCAGCAGCTTAGTCGGGGGAAATTCACCCCTCCACTTT.

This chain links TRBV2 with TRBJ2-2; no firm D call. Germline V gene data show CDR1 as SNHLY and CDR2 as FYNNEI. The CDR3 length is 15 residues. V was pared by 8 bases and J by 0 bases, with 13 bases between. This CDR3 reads CASALRHPNTGELFF. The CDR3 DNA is TGTGCCAGCGCTTTAAGGCATCCGAACACCGGGGAGCTGTTTTTT.

The CDR3 region is CASSKEAFF. CDR3 coding DNA: TGTGCCAGTTCTAAAGAAGCTTTCTTT. The genes are TRBV6-6 and TRBJ1-1; D is unresolved. Trimming stripped 9 bases from V and 8 bases from J, with 7 bases between. The germline V gene encodes CDR1 MNHNY and CDR2 SVGAGI (reference sequence). This CDR3 has 9 residues.

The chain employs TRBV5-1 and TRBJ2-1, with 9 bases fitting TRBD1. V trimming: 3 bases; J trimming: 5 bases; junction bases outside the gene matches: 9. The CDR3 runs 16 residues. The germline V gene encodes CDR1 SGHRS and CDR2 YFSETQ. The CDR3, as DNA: TGCGCCAGCAGCTCCGGACCGGGACAGGGTAACAATGAGCAGTTCTTC. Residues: CASSSGPGQGNNEQFF.

The CDR3 loop is CASSFAGGRTEAFF. The CDR3 region has the DNA TGTGCCAGCAGTTTCGCGGGGGGGCGGACTGAAGCTTTCTTT. This chain uses TRBV28 with TRBJ1-1; D possibly corresponds to TRBD1 (6 bases). V shed 3 bases and J shed 5 bases, with 13 bases lying between them. The CDR3 loop spans 14 amino acids. Germline assignment: CDR1 MDHEN and CDR2 SYDVKM.

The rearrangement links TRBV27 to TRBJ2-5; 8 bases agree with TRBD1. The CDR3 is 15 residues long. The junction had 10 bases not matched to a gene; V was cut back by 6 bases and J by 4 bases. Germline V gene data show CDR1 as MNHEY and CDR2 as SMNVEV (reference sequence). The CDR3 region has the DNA TGTGCCAGCAGCCCACGGGACAGGAGTAGAGAGACCCAGTACTTC. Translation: CASSPRDRSRETQYF.

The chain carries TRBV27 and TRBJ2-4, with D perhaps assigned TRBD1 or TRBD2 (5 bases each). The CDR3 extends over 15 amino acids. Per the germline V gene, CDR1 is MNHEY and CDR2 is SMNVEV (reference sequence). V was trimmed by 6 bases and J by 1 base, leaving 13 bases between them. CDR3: CASSLRGRAKNIQYF. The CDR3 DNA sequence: TGTGCCAGCAGCCTGAGGGGTAGGGCCAAAAACATTCAGTACTTC.

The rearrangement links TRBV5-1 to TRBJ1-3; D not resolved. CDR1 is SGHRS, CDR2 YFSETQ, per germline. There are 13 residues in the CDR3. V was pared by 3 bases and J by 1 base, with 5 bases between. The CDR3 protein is CASSSTSGNTIYF. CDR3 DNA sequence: TGCGCCAGCAGCTCAACTTCTGGAAACACCATATATTTT.

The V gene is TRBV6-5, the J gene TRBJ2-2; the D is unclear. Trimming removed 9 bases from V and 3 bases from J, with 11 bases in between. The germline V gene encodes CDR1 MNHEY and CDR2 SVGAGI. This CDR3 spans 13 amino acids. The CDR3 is CASATLDTGELFF. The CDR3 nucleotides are TGTGCCAGTGCGACCCTGGACACCGGGGAGCTGTTTTTT.

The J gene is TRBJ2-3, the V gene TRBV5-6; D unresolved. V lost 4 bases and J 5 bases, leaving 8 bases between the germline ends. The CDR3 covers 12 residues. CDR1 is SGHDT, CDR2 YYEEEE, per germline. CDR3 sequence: CASSPGGDTQYF. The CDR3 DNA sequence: TGTGCCAGCAGCCCTGGCGGAGATACGCAGTATTTT.